This T cell receptor beta chain emerged from a study of control samples from healthy donors and cancer patients. Germline-derived CDR1 and CDR2 are SGHNT and YYREEE (reference sequence). The CDR3 has 14 amino acids. Trimming took off 1 base at V and 2 bases at J, with 10 bases between the two ends. Here immunoSEQ multiplex PCR was the method, and the copy in TCRdb shows in-frame clones only, minus some. This sample yields some 130,000 clones, of which roughly 92% are seen a single time; around 11% belongs to the top ten. The sequenced sample consisted of blood. The TCR was taken from a man under 40 in good health. V and J are TRBV5-4 and TRBJ2-7; unclear D gene. The CDR3 sequence: CASSLSFGTYEQYF. Here the CDR3 DNA reads TGTGCCAGCAGCTTGAGTTTTGGAACCTACGAGCAGTACTTC.